This TCR beta chain was recorded in a study of blood T cell repertoires in COVID-19. Using immunoSEQ multiplex PCR, the repertoire was profiled, and TCRdb retains in-frame clones only, with some absent. The sample holds about 120,000 clones, around 80% seen once. The TCR originated in a man in his 70s with active or convalescent COVID-19. The sequenced sample was peripheral blood.

CDR3 coding DNA: TGCGCCAGCTGGACAGGGGCTGGAAACACCATATATTTT. Translation gives CASWTGAGNTIYF. The rearrangement joins TRBV5-1 to TRBJ1-3; TRBD1 agrees at 9 bases. Losses at the gene ends were 7 bases for V and 2 bases for J; bases not matched to a gene: 1. Germline loops: CDR1 SGHRS, CDR2 YFSETQ. The CDR3 has 13 residues.